The rows below give T cell receptor beta chains drawn from one sample of a study of cytomegalovirus exposure and HLA in healthy donors. Method: immunoSEQ multiplex PCR; TCRdb's copy keeps in-frame clones and lacks some. The sample includes about 210,000 clones. Sequencing was carried out using PBMCs. These receptors all stem from a woman aged 25 to 39 in good health and CMV-seropositive. Each CDR3 is given with its conserved first and last residue. Each record gives: D gene, CDR3 length, V gene, J gene, CDR3 DNA, CDR3 protein. A D gene is named only where the DNA matches it firmly.

-	14	TRBV5-1	TRBJ1-2	TGCGCCAGCAGTCCGGCAGGGCTCGACTATGGCTACACCTTC	CASSPAGLDYGYTF
-	12	TRBV4-2	TRBJ1-1	TGTGCCAGCAGCCAAGATACTTCCGAAGCTTTCTTT	CASSQDTSEAFF
TRBD1	15	TRBV6-6	TRBJ2-7	TGTGCCAGCAGTTACTCCGGACAGGGCGGCTACGAGCAGTACTTC	CASSYSGQGGYEQYF
TRBD1	14	TRBV27	TRBJ2-2	TGTGCCAGCAGCTACAGGGGGAACACCGGGGAGCTGTTTTTT	CASSYRGNTGELFF
TRBD1	17	TRBV19	TRBJ1-5	TGTGCCAGTAGTAGCCGGGGACAGGCCGAATTTAATCAGCCCCAGCATTTT	CASSSRGQAEFNQPQHF
TRBD1	14	TRBV2	TRBJ2-7	TGTGCCAGCAGTGGCGACAGGGCCAACGGCGAGCAGTACTTC	CASSGDRANGEQYF
-	14	TRBV28	TRBJ1-5	TGTGCCAGCAGTTTATATCAGGGCAATCAGCCCCAGCATTTT	CASSLYQGNQPQHF
-	11	TRBV7-2	TRBJ2-1	TGTGCCAGCAGCTGGAGGAATGAGCAGTTCTTC	CASSWRNEQFF
TRBD1	15	TRBV29-1	TRBJ1-2	TGCAGCGTTGAATTGGGACAGGGTTATTCCTATGGCTACACCTTC	CSVELGQGYSYGYTF
-	13	TRBV5-1	TRBJ1-1	TGCGCCAGCAGCTTTGACAGGAACACTGAAGCTTTCTTT	CASSFDRNTEAFF
-	15	TRBV19	TRBJ1-5	TGTGCCAGTAGTATAGAGGGGGGTATCAATCAGCCCCAGCATTTT	CASSIEGGINQPQHF
-	15	TRBV11-2	TRBJ2-5	TGTGCCAGCAGCTTAGAGGGGGACTCACAAGAGACCCAGTACTTC	CASSLEGDSQETQYF
-	19	TRBV7-9	TRBJ2-7	TGTGCCAGCAGCTTAGCTTCTGGTCTAGCGTTGACTACCATCCACGAGCAGTACTTC	CASSLASGLALTTIHEQYF
-	13	TRBV19	TRBJ1-1	TGTGCCAGTAGTATAAACAGGGACACTGAAGCTTTCTTT	CASSINRDTEAFF
TRBD1	14	TRBV18	TRBJ1-4	TGTGCCAGCTCACTACAGGGGCACAATGAAAAACTGTTTTTT	CASSLQGHNEKLFF
TRBD2	15	TRBV11-3	TRBJ2-2	TGTGCCAGCAGCTCGACTAGCGGGAACACCGGGGAGCTGTTTTTT	CASSSTSGNTGELFF
-	14	TRBV28	TRBJ1-1	TGTGCCAGCAGTTTAGACAGGTTTGGCACTGAAGCTTTCTTT	CASSLDRFGTEAFF
-	13	TRBV6-1	TRBJ1-2	TGTGCCAGCAGTGCTGAGAGCTACTATGGCTACACCTTC	CASSAESYYGYTF
-	15	TRBV29-1	TRBJ2-2	TGCAGCGTTAATTTGGGGGCCTCGAACACCGGGGAGCTGTTTTTT	CSVNLGASNTGELFF
-	14	TRBV7-9	TRBJ1-5	TGTGCCAGCAGCTTAAACGGTGCCAATCAGCCCCAGCATTTT	CASSLNGANQPQHF
-	16	TRBV19	TRBJ2-4	TGTGCCAGTAGTATAGATCGGGAAATAGGCTTGAACATTCAGTACTTC	CASSIDREIGLNIQYF
-	14	TRBV18	TRBJ2-7	TGTGCCAGCTCACCGGTAGCAGGGACTGGCGAGCAGTACTTC	CASSPVAGTGEQYF
TRBD2	17	TRBV5-1	TRBJ2-3	TGCGCCAGCAGCCTAGACGGGACTAGCGGGAGCACAGATACGCAGTATTTT	CASSLDGTSGSTDTQYF
-	13	TRBV7-9	TRBJ2-2	TGTGGGACTTCCAGAGTGGGCACCGGGGAGCTGTTTTTT	CGTSRVGTGELFF
-	15	TRBV27	TRBJ1-6	TGTGCCAGCAGCTTATACAGGGTCTATAATTCACCCCTCCACTTT	CASSLYRVYNSPLHF
TRBD1	14	TRBV11-2	TRBJ2-3	TGTGCCAGCAGCCTAGGGACAGATGTTGATACGCAGTATTTT	CASSLGTDVDTQYF
-	12	TRBV11-2	TRBJ1-4	TGTGCCAGCAGCTTAGTGCGGGAGGAACTGTTTTTT	CASSLVREELFF
-	14	TRBV19	TRBJ1-4	TGTGCCAGTAATTGGGCTTCAACTAATGAAAAACTGTTTTTT	CASNWASTNEKLFF
-	11	TRBV30	TRBJ2-7	TGTGCCTGGAGTAGGGGCTACGAGCAGTACTTC	CAWSRGYEQYF
-	12	TRBV30	TRBJ2-5	TGTGCCTGGAGTGTGGAGCAAGAGACCCAGTACTTC	CAWSVEQETQYF
-	13	TRBV6-1	TRBJ2-7	TGTGCCAGCAGCCAGAGACAGCCCTACGAGCAGTACTTC	CASSQRQPYEQYF
-	15	TRBV2	TRBJ2-7	TGTGCCAGCAGTGAACTAAGCGCTGGTCTACTCGAGCAGTACTTC	CASSELSAGLLEQYF
TRBD1	18	TRBV9	TRBJ1-1	TGTGCCAGCAGCGCACACGTTGCAAACAGGGGAGGCAACACTGAAGCTTTCTTT	CASSAHVANRGGNTEAFF
TRBD1	15	TRBV4-1	TRBJ1-2	TGCGCCAGCAGCCAACGGGACAGGAGCGGCTATGGCTACACCTTC	CASSQRDRSGYGYTF
TRBD1	12	TRBV7-9	TRBJ2-7	TGTGCCACCTCCGGACAGGGAACGGCGCAGTACTTC	CATSGQGTAQYF
TRBD2	15	TRBV6-6	TRBJ2-3	TGTGCCAGCCTGGGGGGCAGCGGGAGGGCAGATACGCAGTATTTT	CASLGGSGRADTQYF
TRBD1	13	TRBV5-1	TRBJ2-1	TGCGCCAGCATCGGACAGGGTGGGAATGAGCAGTTCTTC	CASIGQGGNEQFF
-	11	TRBV9	TRBJ2-1	TGTGCCAGCAGCCGGGACTCGGGGTGGCTCTTC	CASSRDSGWLF
TRBD2	15	TRBV9	TRBJ2-7	TGTGCCAGCAGCGCCCAGCCGGGGGGGGCCTACGAGCAGTACTTC	CASSAQPGGAYEQYF
-	12	TRBV28	TRBJ1-1	TGTGCCAGCTCAGGGTTGAACACTGAAGCTTTCTTT	CASSGLNTEAFF
TRBD2	15	TRBV6-4	TRBJ2-3	TGTGCCAGCAGTTCCGGCGGGAGTGCAACAGATACGCAGTATTTT	CASSSGGSATDTQYF
-	15	TRBV4-3	TRBJ1-4	TGCGCCAGCAGCCAGGCAGGGGTGACTAATGAAAAACTGTTTTTT	CASSQAGVTNEKLFF
-	15	TRBV2	TRBJ2-2	TGTGCCAGTACGGTACGTGGGCTGAACACCGGGGAGCTGTTTTTT	CASTVRGLNTGELFF
TRBD1	18	TRBV15	TRBJ1-1	TGTGCCACCAGCAGAGAAATTCAGGGGGTTGGTGTGAACACTGAAGCTTTCTTT	CATSREIQGVGVNTEAFF
-	11	TRBV25-1	TRBJ2-1	TGTGCCAGTAAAATAAACAATGAGCAGTTCTTC	CASKINNEQFF
-	14	TRBV6-5	TRBJ2-5	TGTGCCAGCAGTTACTCTTACAGGGAAGAGACCCAGTACTTC	CASSYSYREETQYF
TRBD2	16	TRBV7-8	TRBJ2-7	TGTGCCAGCAGCTTAGGTTCACTAGCGGGAGAGTACGAGCAGTACTTC	CASSLGSLAGEYEQYF
TRBD2	18	TRBV10-2	TRBJ2-1	TGCGCCAGCAGTGAGAATCGTGTGCGGGAGCTCTCCTACAATGAGCAGTTCTTC	CASSENRVRELSYNEQFF
-	14	TRBV5-4	TRBJ1-2	TGTGCCAGCACCAAGACCGGGACACCCTATGGCTACACCTTC	CASTKTGTPYGYTF
TRBD2	16	TRBV5-4	TRBJ2-5	TGTGCCAATTCCCATGGATCAGGCCGGGAGGGAGGGACCCAGTACTTC	CANSHGSGREGGTQYF
-	15	TRBV7-9	TRBJ1-1	TGTGCCAGCAGCTTAGCGGCGGGGGGGGACACTGAAGCTTTCTTT	CASSLAAGGDTEAFF
-	12	TRBV25-1	TRBJ2-7	TGTGCCAGCAGGGACAGTCCCTACGAGCAGTACTTC	CASRDSPYEQYF